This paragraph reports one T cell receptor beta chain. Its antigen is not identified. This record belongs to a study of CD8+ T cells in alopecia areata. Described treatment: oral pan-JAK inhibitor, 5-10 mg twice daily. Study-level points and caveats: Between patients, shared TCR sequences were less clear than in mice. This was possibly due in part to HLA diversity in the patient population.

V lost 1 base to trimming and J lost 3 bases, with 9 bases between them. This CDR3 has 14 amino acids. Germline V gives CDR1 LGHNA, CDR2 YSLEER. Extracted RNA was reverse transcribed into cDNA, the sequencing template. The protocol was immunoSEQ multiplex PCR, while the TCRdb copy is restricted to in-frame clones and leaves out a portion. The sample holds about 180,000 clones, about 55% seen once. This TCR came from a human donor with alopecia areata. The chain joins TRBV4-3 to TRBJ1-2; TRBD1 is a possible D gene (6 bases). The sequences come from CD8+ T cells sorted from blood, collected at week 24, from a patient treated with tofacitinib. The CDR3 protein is CASSQAGADYGYTF. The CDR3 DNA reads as TGCGCCAGCAGCCAAGCAGGGGCTGACTATGGCTACACCTTC.